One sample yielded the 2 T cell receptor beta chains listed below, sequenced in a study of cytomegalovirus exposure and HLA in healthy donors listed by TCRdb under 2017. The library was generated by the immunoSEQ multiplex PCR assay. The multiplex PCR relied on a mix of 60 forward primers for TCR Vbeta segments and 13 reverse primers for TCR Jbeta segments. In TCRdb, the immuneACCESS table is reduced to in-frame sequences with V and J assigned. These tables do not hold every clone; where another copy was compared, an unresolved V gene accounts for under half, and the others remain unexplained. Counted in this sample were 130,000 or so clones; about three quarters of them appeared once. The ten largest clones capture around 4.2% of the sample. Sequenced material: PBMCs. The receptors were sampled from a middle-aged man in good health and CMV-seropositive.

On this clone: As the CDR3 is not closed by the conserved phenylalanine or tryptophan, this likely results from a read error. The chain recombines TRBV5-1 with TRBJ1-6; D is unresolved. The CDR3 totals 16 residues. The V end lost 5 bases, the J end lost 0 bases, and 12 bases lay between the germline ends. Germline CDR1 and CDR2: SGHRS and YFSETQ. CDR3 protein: CASRLDLSSYNSPLHL. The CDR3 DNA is TGCGCCAGCAGGCTAGACCTGAGCTCCTATAATTCACCCCTCCACCTT.

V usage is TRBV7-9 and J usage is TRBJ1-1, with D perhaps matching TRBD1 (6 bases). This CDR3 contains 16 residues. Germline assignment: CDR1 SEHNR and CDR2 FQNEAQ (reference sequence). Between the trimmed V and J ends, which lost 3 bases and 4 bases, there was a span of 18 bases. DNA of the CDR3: TGTGCCAGCAGCTTTCCGGGCCTACAGGGTCGCACTGAAGCTTTCTTT. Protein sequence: CASSFPGLQGRTEAFF. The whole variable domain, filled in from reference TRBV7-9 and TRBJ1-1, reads DTGVSQNPRHKITKRGQNVTFRCDPISEHNRLYWYRQTLGQGPEFLTYFQNEAQLEKSRLLSDRFSAERPKGSFSTLEIQRTEQGDSAMYLCASSFPGLQGRTEAFFGQGTRLTVV.